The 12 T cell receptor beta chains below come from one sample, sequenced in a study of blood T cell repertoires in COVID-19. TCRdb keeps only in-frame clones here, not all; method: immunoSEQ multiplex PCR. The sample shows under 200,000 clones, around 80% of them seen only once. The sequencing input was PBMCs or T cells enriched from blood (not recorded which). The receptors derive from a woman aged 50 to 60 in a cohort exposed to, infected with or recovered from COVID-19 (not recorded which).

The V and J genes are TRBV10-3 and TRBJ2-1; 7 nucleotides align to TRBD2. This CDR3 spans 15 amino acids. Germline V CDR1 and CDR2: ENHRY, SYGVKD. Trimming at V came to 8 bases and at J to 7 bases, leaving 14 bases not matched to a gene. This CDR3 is CAISPRERDANEQFF. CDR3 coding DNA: TGTGCCATCTCGCCTCGAGAGCGGGATGCAAATGAGCAGTTCTTC.

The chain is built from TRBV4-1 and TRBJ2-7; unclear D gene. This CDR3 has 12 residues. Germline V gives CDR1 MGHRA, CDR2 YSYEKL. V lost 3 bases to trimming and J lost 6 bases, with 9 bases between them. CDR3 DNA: TGCGCCAGCAGCCATCCGACGGGCGAGCAGTACTTC. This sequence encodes CASSHPTGEQYF.

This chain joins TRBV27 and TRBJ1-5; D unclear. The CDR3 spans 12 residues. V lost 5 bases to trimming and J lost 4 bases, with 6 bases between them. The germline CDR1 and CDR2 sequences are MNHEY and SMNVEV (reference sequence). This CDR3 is CASSERNQPQHF. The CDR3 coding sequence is TGTGCCAGCAGTGAGAGAAATCAGCCCCAGCATTTT.

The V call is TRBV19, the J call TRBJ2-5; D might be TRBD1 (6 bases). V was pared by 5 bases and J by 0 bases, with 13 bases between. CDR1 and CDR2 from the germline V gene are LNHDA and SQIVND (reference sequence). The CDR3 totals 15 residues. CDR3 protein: CASSGGTMYQETQYF. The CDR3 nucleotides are TGTGCCAGTAGTGGGGGCACAATGTACCAAGAGACCCAGTACTTC.

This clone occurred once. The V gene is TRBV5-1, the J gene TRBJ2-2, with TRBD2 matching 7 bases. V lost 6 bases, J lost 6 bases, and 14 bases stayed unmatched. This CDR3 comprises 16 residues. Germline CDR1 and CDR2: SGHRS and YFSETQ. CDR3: CASNPGRDWVAGELFF. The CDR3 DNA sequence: TGCGCCAGCAACCCTGGGAGGGATTGGGTCGCCGGGGAGCTGTTTTTT.

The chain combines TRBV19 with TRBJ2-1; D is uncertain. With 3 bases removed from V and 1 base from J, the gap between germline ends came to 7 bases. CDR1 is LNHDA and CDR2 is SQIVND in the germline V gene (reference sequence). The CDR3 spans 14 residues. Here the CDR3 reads CASSMTFSYNEQFF. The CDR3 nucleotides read TGTGCCAGTAGTATGACATTTTCCTACAATGAGCAGTTCTTC.

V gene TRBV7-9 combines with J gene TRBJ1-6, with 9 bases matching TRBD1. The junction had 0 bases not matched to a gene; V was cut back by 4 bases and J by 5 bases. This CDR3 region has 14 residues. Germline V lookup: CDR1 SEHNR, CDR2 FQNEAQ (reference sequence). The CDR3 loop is CASSWTGDNSPLHF. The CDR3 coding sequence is TGTGCCAGCAGCTGGACAGGGGATAATTCACCCCTCCACTTT.

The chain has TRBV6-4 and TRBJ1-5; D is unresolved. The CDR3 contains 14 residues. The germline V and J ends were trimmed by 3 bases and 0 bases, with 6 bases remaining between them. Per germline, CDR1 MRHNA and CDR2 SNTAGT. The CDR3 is CASSEFYSNQPQHF. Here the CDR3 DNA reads TGTGCCAGCAGTGAATTTTATAGCAATCAGCCCCAGCATTTT.

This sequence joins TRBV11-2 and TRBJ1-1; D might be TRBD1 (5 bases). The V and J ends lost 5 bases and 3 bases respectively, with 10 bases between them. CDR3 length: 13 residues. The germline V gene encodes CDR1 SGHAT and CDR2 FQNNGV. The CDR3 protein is CASSLGGDTEAFF. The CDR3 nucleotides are TGTGCCAGCAGCCTGGGGGGGGACACTGAAGCTTTCTTT.

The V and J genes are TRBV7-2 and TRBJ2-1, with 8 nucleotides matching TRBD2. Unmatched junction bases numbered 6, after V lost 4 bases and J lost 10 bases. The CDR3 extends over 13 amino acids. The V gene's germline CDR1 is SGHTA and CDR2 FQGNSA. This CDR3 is CASSSKAGDEQFF. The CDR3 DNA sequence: TGTGCCAGCAGCTCAAAAGCGGGAGACGAGCAGTTCTTC. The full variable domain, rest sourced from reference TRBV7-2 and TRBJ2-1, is GAGVSQSPSNKVTEKGKDVELRCDPISGHTALYWYRQSLGQGLEFLIYFQGNSAPDKSGLPSDRFSAERTGGSVSTLTIQRTQQEDSAVYLCASSSKAGDEQFFGPGTRLTVL.

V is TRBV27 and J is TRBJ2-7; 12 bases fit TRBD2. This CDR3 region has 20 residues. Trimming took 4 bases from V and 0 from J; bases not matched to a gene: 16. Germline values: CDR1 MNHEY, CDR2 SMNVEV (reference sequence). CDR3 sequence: CASSSAGVLAGGWSSYEQYF. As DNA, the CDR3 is TGTGCCAGCAGTTCCGCCGGGGTGCTAGCGGGAGGGTGGAGCTCCTACGAGCAGTACTTC.

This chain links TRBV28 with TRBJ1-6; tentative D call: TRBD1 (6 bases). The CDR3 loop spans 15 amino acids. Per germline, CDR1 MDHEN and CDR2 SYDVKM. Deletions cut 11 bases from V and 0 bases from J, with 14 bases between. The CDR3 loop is CASGGRSSYNSPLHF. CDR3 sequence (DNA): TGTGCCTCCGGGGGGCGGAGCTCCTATAATTCACCCCTCCACTTT.